The 20 T cell receptor beta chains listed next were all sequenced from one sample in a study of blood T cell repertoires in COVID-19. The data were produced by immunoSEQ multiplex PCR, yet TCRdb's version contains in-frame clones alone and is incomplete. The table records 150,000 or so clones, roughly 86% of them present only once. The sequenced material came from peripheral blood. These receptors all come from a human donor with acute or convalescent COVID-19. The donor label of this sample is uncertain.

In its sample, this clone was seen once. The chain has TRBV15 and TRBJ1-2; D perhaps matches TRBD1 (5 bases). Trimming took off 0 bases at V and 2 bases at J, with 13 bases between the two ends. Per the germline V gene, CDR1 is LNHNV and CDR2 is YYDKDF (reference sequence). This CDR3 is built from 16 residues. The CDR3 here is CATSRDLVGGNYGYTF. CDR3 nucleotide sequence: TGTGCCACCAGCAGAGATCTCGTTGGGGGGAACTATGGCTACACCTTC.

This clone was recorded only once. The genes are TRBV7-2 and TRBJ1-6, with a weak D call TRBD1 (5 bases). The CDR3 covers 15 residues. Germline lookup yields CDR1 SGHTA and CDR2 FQGNSA. V was trimmed by 5 bases and J by 8 bases, leaving 16 bases between them. The chain's CDR3 is CASSPRSQTDSPLHF. The CDR3 nucleotides are TGTGCCAGCAGCCCCCGGAGCCAGACAGATTCACCCCTCCACTTT. The whole variable domain, remainder taken from reference TRBV7-2 and TRBJ1-6, is GAGVSQSPSNKVTEKGKDVELRCDPISGHTALYWYRQSLGQGLEFLIYFQGNSAPDKSGLPSDRFSAERTGGSVSTLTIQRTQQEDSAVYLCASSPRSQTDSPLHFGNGTRLTVT.

The chain links TRBV9 to TRBJ1-6, with a tentative D call TRBD1 (6 bases). The CDR3 loop spans 15 amino acids. V shed 4 bases and J shed 4 bases, with 12 bases lying between them. The V gene's germline CDR1 is SGDLS and CDR2 YYNGEE. CDR3 residues: CASSTSDRYNSPLHF. CDR3 in DNA: TGTGCCAGCAGCACCTCGGACAGATATAATTCACCCCTCCACTTT.

The gene calls are TRBV7-2 and TRBJ1-1, with D hard to call. In germline, CDR1 is SGHTA, CDR2 FQGNSA. Trimming removed 10 bases from V and 3 bases from J, with 18 bases in between. The CDR3 covers 14 residues. The CDR3: CATRSGSTDTEAFF. The CDR3 region has the DNA TGTGCCACTAGATCCGGGAGTACGGACACTGAAGCTTTCTTT.

This chain uses TRBV27 with TRBJ2-1; D unclear. Deletions cut 5 bases from V and 0 bases from J, with 8 bases between. Germline V gene lookup returns CDR1 MNHEY and CDR2 SMNVEV (reference sequence). The CDR3 consists of 14 residues. CDR3 sequence (DNA): TGTGCCAGCAGTGGTCGGTTCTCCTACAATGAGCAGTTCTTC. It encodes CASSGRFSYNEQFF.

The chain is built from TRBV4-2 and TRBJ2-2; unclear D gene. Germline V lookup: CDR1 LGHNA, CDR2 YNFKEQ. The V end lost 1 base, the J end lost 2 bases, and 11 bases lay between the germline ends. The CDR3 runs to 16 residues. The CDR3 DNA follows: TGTGCCAGCAGCCAAGTTTTGTCCTCTAACACCGGGGAGCTGTTTTTT. This gives the protein CASSQVLSSNTGELFF.

The chain uses TRBV18 and TRBJ1-2; 8 bases align to TRBD1. CDR1 and CDR2 from the germline V gene are KGHSH and LQKENI. V dropped 6 bases and J dropped 2; count of bases not matched to a gene: 11. CDR3 size: 16 residues. The CDR3 DNA follows: TGTGCCAGCTCCCCAACTCAGGGGGCGTTGAACTATGGCTACACCTTC. Amino acids: CASSPTQGALNYGYTF.

The V and J genes are TRBV5-1 and TRBJ2-3, with TRBD1 matching over 8 bases. Unmatched junction bases numbered 8, after V lost 4 bases and J lost 4 bases. The CDR3 totals 15 residues. The germline V gene has CDR1 SGHRS and CDR2 YFSETQ. The CDR3 coding sequence is TGCGCCAGCAGCCCTTTGACAGGGGATCCAGATACGCAGTATTTT. It yields the protein CASSPLTGDPDTQYF.

The chain combines TRBV7-2 with TRBJ1-2; D uncertain. CDR1 is SGHTA and CDR2 is FQGNSA in the germline V gene. V was pared by 1 base and J by 3 bases, with 9 bases between. This CDR3 has 14 residues. The CDR3 sequence is CASSLGPVDYGYTF. As DNA, the CDR3 is TGTGCCAGCAGCTTAGGGCCCGTTGACTATGGCTACACCTTC.

The V and J genes are TRBV10-2 and TRBJ1-1, with a possible D match to TRBD1 (5 bases). Trimming took 5 bases from V and 1 from J, leaving 11 bases between them. CDR3 length equals 14 residues. Germline V gene data show CDR1 as WSHSY and CDR2 as SAAADI. CDR3 nucleotide sequence: TGCGCCAGCAGTTCAGGGATTAGGAACACTGAAGCTTTCTTT. Its translation: CASSSGIRNTEAFF.

The CDR3 here is CASSLAHNQETQYF. CDR3 DNA sequence: TGTGCCAGCAGCTTAGCACACAACCAAGAGACCCAGTACTTC. The V gene is TRBV11-2, the J gene TRBJ2-5; unclear D gene. CDR1 SGHAT and CDR2 FQNNGV come from the germline V gene. CDR3 length: 14 amino acids. With 1 base removed from V and 0 bases from J, the gap between germline ends came to 6 bases.

This clone was counted at least ten times. Here the CDR3 reads CASSFVAPGEAFF. CDR3 DNA sequence: TGTGCCAGCAGCTTTGTAGCGCCAGGTGAAGCTTTCTTT. This chain connects TRBV5-4 to TRBJ1-1; no clear D. The CDR3 has 13 residues. Trimming removed 2 bases at V and 7 bases at J, with 12 bases between. Germline V gene lookup returns CDR1 SGHNT and CDR2 YYREEE (reference sequence). Full variable domain (outside the CDR3, taken from reference TRBV5-4 and TRBJ1-1): ETGVTQSPTHLIKTRGQQVTLRCSSQSGHNTVSWYQQALGQGPQFIFQYYREEENGRGNFPPRFSGLQFPNYSSELNVNALELDDSALYLCASSFVAPGEAFFGQGTRLTVV.

V usage is TRBV21-1 and J usage is TRBJ1-5; the table's D call, TRBD1, was not checked against the DNA. TRBV21-1 is marked as a pseudogene. CDR3 length equals 18 residues. This CDR3 is CASSSGQGRLVSNQPQHF. The CDR3, as DNA: TGTGCCAGCAGCTCAGGACAGGGTAGGCTGGTTAGCAATCAGCCCCAGCATTTT.

The gene calls are TRBV3-1 (or the pseudogene TRBV3-2) and TRBJ1-1; no clear D gene. V was clipped by 7 bases and J by 2 bases, with 17 bases between them. Germline V gene sequence: CDR1 LGHDT, CDR2 YNNKEL (reference sequence). This CDR3 comprises 15 residues. As DNA, the CDR3 is TGTGCCAGCACAAAGGGAGGTACGATTAACACTGAAGCTTTCTTT. Residues: CASTKGGTINTEAFF.

In the case of this clone: Other DNA sequences in this sample translate to the same CDR3. The chain carries TRBV7-2 and TRBJ1-1; the match to TRBD1 covers 7 bases. CDR1 and CDR2 (germline): SGHTA, FQGNSA. With V trimmed by 6 bases and J by 1 base, 8 bases remained unmatched. The CDR3 has 15 residues. CDR3 amino acids: CASRRQGDRNTEAFF. The DNA for the CDR3 is TGTGCCAGCAGAAGGCAGGGGGACAGGAACACTGAAGCTTTCTTT.

This clone was detected only once. The V and J genes are TRBV2 and TRBJ1-6; possibly TRBD1 for D (6 bases). The germline V gene has CDR1 SNHLY and CDR2 FYNNEI. The length of the CDR3 is 14 residues. Trimming pared 4 bases from V and 7 bases from J, leaving 11 bases between. DNA for the CDR3: TGTGCCAGCAGTGGACAGGTCGACAATTCACCCCTCCACTTT. Translating gives CASSGQVDNSPLHF.

The chain is built from TRBV5-5 and TRBJ2-1; TRBD2 matches 8 bases. This CDR3 has 14 residues. V shed 0 bases, J shed 10 bases, and the junction held 6 bases outside the gene matches. CDR1 and CDR2 from the germline V gene are SGHKS and YYEKEE (reference sequence). The CDR3 is CASSLVLAGAEQFF. The CDR3 DNA sequence: TGTGCCAGCAGCTTGGTGCTAGCGGGTGCCGAGCAGTTCTTC.

The rearrangement uses TRBV11-2 and TRBJ2-2; TRBD2 matches at 10 bases. CDR1 and CDR2 (germline): SGHAT, FQNNGV. The J segment lost 5 bases and the V segment lost 5 bases, leaving 8 bases of the junction unmatched. CDR3 length equals 16 residues. Written as DNA, the CDR3 is TGTGCCAGCAGCCCCGCGGCTAGCGGGGGTACCGGGGAGCTGTTTTTT. It encodes CASSPAASGGTGELFF. The full variable domain, in which reference TRBV11-2 and TRBJ2-2 provide the parts outside the CDR3, is EAGVAQSPRYKIIEKRQSVAFWCNPISGHATLYWYQQILGQGPKLLIQFQNNGVVDDSQLPKDRFSAERLKGVDSTLKIQPAKLEDSAVYLCASSPAASGGTGELFFGEGSRLTVL.

V usage is TRBV5-5 and J usage is TRBJ1-1; D gene uncertain. The CDR3 has 14 amino acids. Deletions cut 3 bases from V and 0 bases from J, with 9 bases between. Looked up from germline, CDR1 is SGHKS and CDR2 is YYEKEE (reference sequence). The CDR3 loop is CASSSRGMNTEAFF. As DNA, the CDR3 is TGTGCCAGCAGCTCCCGAGGGATGAACACTGAAGCTTTCTTT.

The chain employs TRBV5-1 and TRBJ1-4, with TRBD1 matching over 8 bases. V lost 4 bases and J lost 4; bases outside the gene matches: 6. CDR1 SGHRS and CDR2 YFSETQ come from the germline V gene. This CDR3 spans 15 amino acids. The CDR3 region is CASSLGTGLNEKLFF. In nucleotides, the CDR3 is TGCGCCAGCAGCCTCGGGACAGGCCTTAATGAAAAACTGTTTTTT.